The 24 T cell receptor beta chains below were found in one sample sequenced in a study of CD8+ T cells in alopecia areata. RNA was extracted and reverse transcribed into cDNA as the sequencing template. Assay: immunoSEQ multiplex PCR; the TCRdb copy retains only in-frame clones and omits some. This table holds roughly 180,000 clones, 40% to 55% found once. As to treatment: oral pan-JAK inhibitor, 5-10 mg twice daily. The material was CD8+ T cells sorted from blood, obtained around week 53, from a patient treated with tofacitinib. These TCRs come from a human donor with alopecia areata.

This clone was counted a few times. The rearrangement joins TRBV6-5 to TRBJ1-2; D remains ambiguous. Germline loops: CDR1 MNHEY, CDR2 SVGAGI. CDR3 length: 11 residues. V was clipped by 6 bases and J by 6 bases, with 8 bases between them. The CDR3 region is CASSPGDGYTF. In DNA, the CDR3 is TGTGCCAGCAGCCCCGGGGATGGCTACACCTTC.

The chain couples TRBV27 to TRBJ2-7; TRBD2 agrees at 10 bases. The CDR3 spans 16 residues. CDR1 is MNHEY, CDR2 SMNVEV, per germline (reference sequence). V shed 1 base and J 2 bases; nucleotides not matched to a gene: 5. The CDR3 coding sequence is TGTGCCAGCAGTTTATTCGCTAGCGGGGGCACCTACGAGCAGTACTTC. Protein sequence: CASSLFASGGTYEQYF.

The chain is built from TRBV4-3 and TRBJ1-2; unclear D gene. Germline V CDR1 and CDR2: LGHNA, YSLEER. The CDR3 loop spans 16 amino acids. The V and J ends lost 3 bases and 3 bases respectively, with 17 bases between them. The CDR3 loop is CASSHEAEDRYYGYTF. CDR3 DNA sequence: TGCGCCAGCAGCCATGAGGCCGAGGACCGGTACTATGGCTACACCTTC.

Worth noting for this clone: Other DNA variants within this sample encode the same CDR3. Here the CDR3 DNA reads TGTGCCAGCAGTGGGACTAGCGGGGGGGCAGAGACCCAGTACTTC. It yields the protein CASSGTSGGAETQYF. This rearrangement joins TRBV6-1 to TRBJ2-5; 15 bases are a match to TRBD2. Trimming at V came to 4 bases and at J to 4 bases, leaving 1 base not matched to a gene. The CDR3 spans 15 residues. The germline gives CDR1 MNHNS, CDR2 SASEGT.

The chain is built from TRBV18 and TRBJ1-5; no clear D gene. With 2 bases removed from V and 0 bases from J, the gap between germline ends came to 5 bases. The germline V gene encodes CDR1 KGHSH and CDR2 LQKENI. This CDR3 spans 14 amino acids. DNA for the CDR3: TGTGCCAGCTCACCATTTGATAGCAATCAGCCCCAGCATTTT. Its protein product is CASSPFDSNQPQHF.

In its sample, this clone was seen many times. The chain has TRBV11-2 and TRBJ2-1; 13 bases are a match to TRBD2. With V trimmed by 5 bases and J by 1 base, 8 bases remained unmatched. CDR3 length equals 18 residues. CDR1 and CDR2 (germline): SGHAT, FQNNGV. Here the CDR3 DNA reads TGTGCCAGCAGCCCTCGCGGACTAGCGGGGGAGTCCTACAATGAGCAGTTCTTC. It specifies CASSPRGLAGESYNEQFF.

J is TRBJ2-5 and V is TRBV15; D assignment may be TRBD1 or TRBD2 (5 bases each). The germline gives CDR1 LNHNV, CDR2 YYDKDF (reference sequence). Trimming cost V 5 bases and J 0 bases, with 7 bases left between them. The CDR3 length is 13 residues. The chain's CDR3 is CATSLGHQETQYF. CDR3 sequence (DNA): TGTGCCACCAGCCTGGGACACCAAGAGACCCAGTACTTC.

The CDR3, as DNA: TGTGCCAGCAGTGACGGCGGGACAGCCTACGAGCAGTACTTC. This translates into CASSDGGTAYEQYF. This chain connects TRBV2 to TRBJ2-7; possible D gene TRBD1, 7 bases. CDR3 length equals 14 residues. The germline gives CDR1 SNHLY, CDR2 FYNNEI. V was trimmed by 3 bases and J by 2 bases, leaving 11 bases between them.

This clone was seen only a few times. The gene calls are TRBV12-5 and TRBJ2-6; 7 positions agree with TRBD1. Germline lookup yields CDR1 LGHNT and CDR2 FRNRAP. The trim removed 6 bases at V and 2 bases at J, leaving 1 base unmatched. The CDR3 runs to 14 residues. The CDR3 reads CASGQGAGANVLTF. In DNA, the CDR3 is TGTGCTAGTGGCCAGGGGGCTGGGGCCAACGTCCTGACTTTC.

The chain joins TRBV7-9 to TRBJ1-2, with D maybe TRBD1 (5 bases). The V gene's germline CDR1 is SEHNR and CDR2 FQNEAQ (reference sequence). With 1 base removed from V and 4 bases from J, the gap between germline ends came to 13 bases. The CDR3 is made up of 15 amino acids. The CDR3 spells CASSLVGGSGYGYTF. The CDR3 bases are TGTGCCAGCAGCTTAGTGGGGGGGAGCGGCTATGGCTACACCTTC.

This clone appeared a few times. The chain joins TRBV29-1 to TRBJ1-2; a weak D match, TRBD1 (5 bases). Germline CDR1 is SQVTM and CDR2 is ANQGSEA. This CDR3 comprises 13 residues. V was pared by 4 bases and J by 4 bases, with 13 bases between. CDR3 in amino acids: CSVGIDSAYGYTF. DNA of the CDR3: TGCAGCGTTGGGATAGACAGCGCCTATGGCTACACCTTC.

This clone came up a few times. The rearrangement uses TRBV27 and TRBJ2-7; D unresolved. Germline lookup yields CDR1 MNHEY and CDR2 SMNVEV (reference sequence). This CDR3 region has 13 residues. The V end lost 2 bases, the J end lost 4 bases, and 9 bases lay between the germline ends. The CDR3 region is CASSLSRSYEQYF. The CDR3 DNA is TGTGCCAGCAGTTTAAGCAGGAGTTACGAGCAGTACTTC.

This clone turned up a few times. This CDR3 is also generated by other DNA sequences in the sample. The chain recombines TRBV5-6 with TRBJ1-2, with D possibly matching TRBD1 (5 bases). In germline, CDR1 is SGHDT, CDR2 YYEEEE. Trimming took off 3 bases at V and 3 bases at J, with 12 bases between the two ends. The CDR3 sequence is 14 residues long. In DNA, the CDR3 is TGTGCCAGCAGCTCGCAGGGTTTCGACTATGGCTACACCTTC. Protein: CASSSQGFDYGYTF.

The genes are TRBV7-9 and TRBJ2-1; D perhaps matches TRBD2 (5 bases). The CDR3 is 15 amino acids. V lost 6 bases and J lost 0, with 12 bases in between. Germline CDR1 is SEHNR and CDR2 is FQNEAQ (reference sequence). CDR3 in DNA: TGTGCCAGCAGTTTTAGAGGGTCCTCCTACAATGAGCAGTTCTTC. This translates into CASSFRGSSYNEQFF.

The chain has TRBV4-3 and TRBJ1-1, with a weak D call TRBD1 (6 bases). The CDR3 length is 13 residues. The germline CDR1 and CDR2 sequences are LGHNA and YSLEER. V shed 0 bases and J shed 8 bases, with 10 bases lying between them. The CDR3 DNA reads as TGCGCCAGCAGCCAAGAGGACAGCAAAGAAGCTTTCTTT. Translated, it gives CASSQEDSKEAFF.

There are a few counts of this clone. The CDR3 here is CASSLRLAGKETQYF. The CDR3 DNA is TGTGCCAGCAGCCTACGACTAGCGGGGAAAGAGACCCAGTACTTC. The chain couples TRBV7-2 to TRBJ2-5; TRBD2 agrees at 11 bases. Germline lookup yields CDR1 SGHTA and CDR2 FQGNSA. CDR3 length: 15 amino acids. V lost 5 bases, J lost 3 bases, and 5 bases stayed unmatched.

This clone was counted only a few times. The chain couples TRBV4-1 to TRBJ2-3; 15 bases fit TRBD2. CDR1 and CDR2 from the germline V gene are MGHRA and YSYEKL. J gave up 3 bases and V 2 bases, and 6 bases lay outside the gene matches. This CDR3 comprises 18 residues. The CDR3, as DNA: TGCGCCAGCAGCCAAATCGGGACTAGCGGGGGGCGAACAGATACGCAGTATTTT. Its translation is CASSQIGTSGGRTDTQYF.

Here the CDR3 DNA reads TGTGCCAGCTCCGCAGCAGGGGACGGCTACACCTTC. It encodes CASSAAGDGYTF. The chain couples TRBV13 to TRBJ1-2, with TRBD1 as a possible D gene (6 bases). The germline V gene encodes CDR1 PRHDT and CDR2 FYEKMQ (reference sequence). The ends were cut back, 8 bases at V and 8 bases at J, with 15 bases in the middle. The CDR3 contains 12 residues. The full variable domain, completed using reference TRBV13 and TRBJ1-2, is AAGVIQSPRHLIKEKRETATLKCYPIPRHDTVYWYQQGPGQDPQFLISFYEKMQSDKGSIPDRFSAQQFSDYHSELNMSSLELGDSALYFCASSAAGDGYTFGSGTRLTVV.

The gene calls are TRBV2 and TRBJ1-2; perhaps TRBD1 as D (6 bases). This CDR3 has 14 amino acids. Per germline, CDR1 SNHLY and CDR2 FYNNEI. V was cut by 2 bases and J by 8 bases, with 15 bases left in between. This CDR3 is CASSESVGAGGYTF. DNA of the CDR3: TGTGCCAGCAGTGAAAGTGTGGGGGCAGGGGGCTACACCTTC. Looking up the rest from reference TRBV2 and TRBJ1-2 gives the full variable domain: EPEVTQTPSHQVTQMGQEVILRCVPISNHLYFYWYRQILGQKVEFLVSFYNNEISEKSEIFDDQFSVERPDGSNFTLKIRSTKLEDSAMYFCASSESVGAGGYTFGSGTRLTVV.

The chain carries TRBV30 and TRBJ1-2; D remains ambiguous. The germline V and J ends were trimmed by 1 base and 4 bases, with 10 bases remaining between them. The CDR3 loop spans 13 amino acids. CDR1 GTSNPN and CDR2 SVGIG come from the germline V gene (reference sequence). The CDR3 sequence: CAWSGPLIYGYTF. The CDR3 region has the DNA TGTGCCTGGAGTGGCCCTCTAATCTATGGCTACACCTTC.

The genes are TRBV4-3 and TRBJ2-5; 13 bases are shared with TRBD2. V trimming: 2 bases; J trimming: 5 bases; junction bases outside the gene matches: 2. Germline V gene data show CDR1 as LGHNA and CDR2 as YSLEER. This CDR3 is 15 amino acids long. The CDR3, as DNA: TGCGCCAGCAGCCAAATACTAGCGGGGGGGGAGACCCAGTACTTC. This gives the protein CASSQILAGGETQYF.

The table lists this clone with a few counts. This CDR3 reads CASSRAPLPKAFF. CDR3 DNA: TGCGCCAGCAGCAGGGCGCCGCTACCGAAAGCTTTCTTT. The chain joins TRBV5-1 to TRBJ1-1, with D uncertain. Germline values: CDR1 SGHRS, CDR2 YFSETQ. The V gene lost 4 bases and the J gene lost 9 bases, with 16 bases spanning the gap. CDR3 size: 13 residues.

The chain links TRBV14 to TRBJ2-3; D uncertain. The CDR3 totals 13 residues. V was shortened by 0 bases and J by 6 bases, with 7 bases between the two germline ends. Germline lookup yields CDR1 SGHDN and CDR2 FVKESK. The CDR3 reads CASSQDPRDTQYF. The CDR3 nucleotides read TGTGCCAGCAGCCAAGATCCGCGGGATACGCAGTATTTT.

The rearrangement links TRBV5-4 to TRBJ1-2; D is unclear. V shed 1 base and J shed 6 bases, with 16 bases lying between them. The CDR3 runs to 15 residues. The germline gives CDR1 SGHNT, CDR2 YYREEE (reference sequence). The CDR3 is CASSLSPKVQDGYTF. The CDR3 DNA is TGTGCCAGCAGCTTGTCGCCAAAAGTCCAGGATGGCTACACCTTC.